Below are 22 T cell receptor beta chains sequenced from a single sample in a study of vaccination effects on CD4 cells after COVID-19. Libraries were prepared by immunoSEQ multiplex PCR; TCRdb keeps only in-frame clonotypes and omits some of them. The sample yields approximately 68,000 clones, about four fifths seen once. For these receptors, no antigen is known. Antigen-specific CD4+ T cell clonotypes were called by their expansion after viral peptide-pool culture in ViraFEST. CD4+ T cells were isolated after 10 days of culture. Vaccine recipients had no previous SARS-CoV-2 infection; their nucleocapsid antibodies were negative. The sequencing here drew on CD4+ T cells from PBMCs cultured with SARS-CoV-2 spike peptides, taken before COVID-19 vaccination. All receptors derive from a human donor who received a COVID-19 vaccine.

This clone has only one observation. The rearrangement links TRBV5-1 to TRBJ2-3; TRBD2 matches at 9 bases. V shed 2 bases and J 3 bases; nucleotides not matched to a gene: 4. CDR1 and CDR2 (germline): SGHRS, YFSETQ. The CDR3 runs 15 residues. The DNA of the CDR3 is TGCGCCAGCAGCTTTAGCGGGGGAAGTACAGATACGCAGTATTTT. Protein sequence: CASSFSGGSTDTQYF.

As DNA, the CDR3 is TGTGCCAGCACCAGGGGACCTCTGGTCGACTCCAATGAGCAGTTCTTC. Residues: CASTRGPLVDSNEQFF. V and J are TRBV7-6 and TRBJ2-1, with D tentatively TRBD1 (6 bases). Germline values: CDR1 SGHVS, CDR2 FNYEAQ. The CDR3 runs to 16 residues. V was trimmed by 7 bases and J by 6 bases, leaving 22 bases between them.

The rearrangement uses TRBV15 and TRBJ1-1, with D possibly TRBD1 on 6 matching bases. V was cut by 5 bases and J by 0 bases, with 13 bases left in between. The CDR3 runs to 15 residues. CDR1 LNHNV and CDR2 YYDKDF come from the germline V gene (reference sequence). The DNA of the CDR3 is TGTGCCACCAGCCCCCGTAGGGGGGTGAACACTGAAGCTTTCTTT. It is translated as CATSPRRGVNTEAFF.

This chain connects TRBV6-6 to TRBJ1-1; 7 bases map to TRBD1. The CDR3 sequence is 15 residues long. The germline V gene encodes CDR1 MNHNY and CDR2 SVGAGI (reference sequence). Losses at the gene ends were 10 bases for V and 1 base for J; bases not matched to a gene: 12. The CDR3 nucleotides are TGTGCCATCCAAGAAGTGGGACAGAAGAACACTGAAGCTTTCTTT. Its protein is CAIQEVGQKNTEAFF.

The chain recombines TRBV27 with TRBJ1-5; D might be TRBD1 (6 bases). Between the trimmed V and J ends, which lost 1 base and 6 bases, there was a span of 10 bases. The CDR3 is made up of 14 amino acids. Germline V gives CDR1 MNHEY, CDR2 SMNVEV (reference sequence). The CDR3 DNA is TGTGCCAGCAGTTTATGGGAGGGGGGTCAGCCCCAGCATTTT. Residues: CASSLWEGGQPQHF.

The chain links TRBV28 to TRBJ1-4; TRBD1 aligns across 8 bases. J was trimmed by 2 bases and V by 6 bases; bases with no gene match: 5. The CDR3 length is 15 residues. Per the germline V gene, CDR1 is MDHEN and CDR2 is SYDVKM. DNA for the CDR3: TGTGCCAGCAGCCTTGGACAGGGCACTAATGAAAAACTGTTTTTT. It yields the protein CASSLGQGTNEKLFF.

The table lists this clone with a count of one. The chain combines TRBV7-3 with TRBJ2-3; D is uncertain. The CDR3 covers 13 residues. CDR1 SGHTA and CDR2 FQGTGA come from the germline V gene. Deletions cut 5 bases from V and 4 bases from J, with 10 bases between. The CDR3 nucleotides are TGTGCCAGCAGCATCAGGAATTCAGATACGCAGTATTTT. It yields the protein CASSIRNSDTQYF.

The chain uses TRBV7-5 and TRBJ1-5; no check of the table's D call, TRBD1, against the DNA was made. TRBV7-5 is assigned pseudogene status. The CDR3 loop spans 15 amino acids. CDR3 DNA sequence: TGTGCCAGAAGCCCTGACAGGGTGGGGAATCAGCCCCAGCATTTT. Its translation is CARSPDRVGNQPQHF.

The chain employs TRBV6-5 and TRBJ1-1; possible D gene TRBD1, 6 bases. From germline, CDR1 is MNHEY and CDR2 SVGAGI. V was cut by 8 bases and J by 6 bases, with 16 bases left in between. This CDR3 is built from 13 residues. CDR3 in DNA: TGTGCCAGCGGGGGCAGGCCGAGCTCTGAAGCTTTCTTT. It encodes CASGGRPSSEAFF.

The chain combines TRBV2 with TRBJ2-7; 8 bases agree with TRBD1. Per the germline V gene, CDR1 is SNHLY and CDR2 is FYNNEI. V lost 5 bases, J lost 2 bases, and 5 bases stayed unmatched. The CDR3 length is 14 residues. The CDR3 loop is CASSLGQATYEQYV. CDR3 nucleotides: TGTGCCAGCAGTCTGGGACAGGCCACCTACGAGCAGTACGTC.

V is TRBV19 and J is TRBJ1-2; TRBD1 matches at 8 bases. Trimming removed 6 bases from V and 6 bases from J; junction bases left unmatched: 6. This CDR3 contains 13 residues. The germline CDR1 and CDR2 sequences are LNHDA and SQIVND (reference sequence). In nucleotides, the CDR3 is TGTGCCAGTAGCCAGGGGGCGGGGAATGGCTACACCTTC. Protein: CASSQGAGNGYTF.

This clone has a handful of counts. The V gene is TRBV19, the J gene TRBJ1-2; D unresolved. The CDR3 loop spans 16 amino acids. Per germline, CDR1 LNHDA and CDR2 SQIVND (reference sequence). Trimming left V 7 bases short and J 5 bases short, with 23 bases between. CDR3 protein: CASNDGQAFLPYGYTF. CDR3 DNA: TGTGCCAGTAACGACGGGCAGGCGTTCCTACCATATGGCTACACCTTC.

The J gene is TRBJ2-2, the V gene TRBV5-4; weak D call: TRBD2 (7 bases). Trimming took off 5 bases at V and 7 bases at J, with 15 bases between the two ends. The CDR3 totals 14 residues. Per germline, CDR1 SGHNT and CDR2 YYREEE (reference sequence). The DNA of the CDR3 is TGTGCCAGCAGAATGGGGGGGCCCGGCGGGGAGCTGTTTTTT. This codes for CASRMGGPGGELFF.

This chain links TRBV19 with TRBJ2-1; a weak D match, TRBD2 (5 bases). Per the germline V gene, CDR1 is LNHDA and CDR2 is SQIVND (reference sequence). Trimming took off 7 bases at V and 7 bases at J, with 14 bases between the two ends. The CDR3 is made up of 13 amino acids. The DNA of the CDR3 is TGTGCCAGTACCGAGGACTCCGAGAATGAGCAGTTCTTC. Translated, it gives CASTEDSENEQFF. Complete variable domain (other parts from reference TRBV19 and TRBJ2-1): DGGITQSPKYLFRKEGQNVTLSCEQNLNHDAMYWYRQDPGQGLRLIYYSQIVNDFQKGDIAEGYSVSREKKESFPLTVTSAQKNPTAFYLCASTEDSENEQFFGPGTRLTVL.

This chain links TRBV6-4 with TRBJ1-4, with TRBD1 as a possible D gene (6 bases). Trimming cost V 4 bases and J 7 bases, with 10 bases left between them. CDR1 is MRHNA, CDR2 SNTAGT, per germline. There are 13 residues in the CDR3. CDR3 in amino acids: CASSVATGEKLFF. As DNA, the CDR3 is TGTGCCAGCAGTGTGGCGACAGGTGAAAAACTGTTTTTT.

The rearrangement links TRBV3-1 (or the pseudogene TRBV3-2) to TRBJ2-2; D remains unclear. The CDR3 extends over 14 amino acids. CDR1 LGHDT and CDR2 YNNKEL come from the germline V gene (reference sequence). V was trimmed by 3 bases and J by 2 bases, leaving 7 bases between them. DNA for the CDR3: TGTGCCAGCAGCCAGGGGTACAACACCGGGGAGCTGTTTTTT. It encodes CASSQGYNTGELFF.

V and J are TRBV5-4 and TRBJ2-3, with D perhaps given as TRBD1 or TRBD2 (5 bases each). V lost 3 bases, J lost 4 bases, and 18 bases lay in between. This CDR3 contains 16 residues. Germline assignment: CDR1 SGHNT and CDR2 YYREEE (reference sequence). In DNA form, the CDR3 reads TGTGCCAGCAGCTCGCCCGGGGCCATGGGCCCAGATACGCAGTATTTT. Its translation: CASSSPGAMGPDTQYF.

In its sample, this clone was seen once. This rearrangement joins TRBV6-4 to TRBJ2-1; D ambiguous. CDR1 is MRHNA, CDR2 SNTAGT, per germline. This CDR3 is built from 16 residues. Between the trimmed V and J ends, which lost 6 bases and 4 bases, there was a span of 19 bases. The CDR3 spells CASRKLGLSLYNEQFF. The CDR3 nucleotides are TGTGCCAGCAGGAAGCTGGGTCTTTCCCTTTACAATGAGCAGTTCTTC.

The chain joins TRBV19 to TRBJ2-5; TRBD1 matches 10 bases. This CDR3 spans 15 amino acids. Germline CDR1 is LNHDA and CDR2 is SQIVND (reference sequence). After removal of 8 bases from V and 5 bases from J, the junction contained 11 bases not matched to a gene. The DNA of the CDR3 is TGTGCCAGTGGGCGCGGGACAGGGGTTGGGGAGACCCAGTACTTC. Its translation: CASGRGTGVGETQYF.

The V call is TRBV11-2, the J call TRBJ1-6; TRBD1 might be the D (6 bases). With 6 bases removed from V and 7 bases from J, the gap between germline ends came to 16 bases. Germline CDR1 is SGHAT and CDR2 is FQNNGV. The CDR3 is made up of 15 amino acids. Written as DNA, the CDR3 is TGTGCCAGCAGACGACCCGGGACAAACAATTCACCCCTCCACTTT. Translated: CASRRPGTNNSPLHF. Using reference TRBV11-2 and TRBJ1-6 for the parts outside the CDR3, the full variable domain is EAGVAQSPRYKIIEKRQSVAFWCNPISGHATLYWYQQILGQGPKLLIQFQNNGVVDDSQLPKDRFSAERLKGVDSTLKIQPAKLEDSAVYLCASRRPGTNNSPLHFGNGTRLTVT.

This chain joins TRBV4-3 and TRBJ2-4; the match to TRBD2 covers 8 bases. V lost 2 bases and J lost 7; bases outside the gene matches: 13. Germline lookup yields CDR1 LGHNA and CDR2 YSLEER. This CDR3 region has 17 residues. As DNA, the CDR3 is TGCGCCAGCAGCCAACGTAGAGATGAGGTAGCGGGGAACATTCAGTACTTC. This translates into CASSQRRDEVAGNIQYF.

The gene calls are TRBV28 and TRBJ1-5; D may be TRBD1 (5 bases). The V end lost 6 bases, the J end lost 6 bases, and 18 bases lay between the germline ends. This CDR3 is 15 amino acids long. Germline V lookup: CDR1 MDHEN, CDR2 SYDVKM. This CDR3 is CASRSTGPRTQPQHF. The CDR3 DNA sequence: TGTGCCAGCAGATCTACGGGACCACGGACTCAGCCCCAGCATTTT.